This T cell receptor (beta chain) originates from a study of blood T cell repertoires in COVID-19. Study information: Samples came from the United States, Italy and Spain, spanning acute and convalescent COVID-19.

Per the authors' pipeline: Amplification of reference gene primers provided the estimated nucleated cell counts. TCRdb keeps only in-frame clones here, not all; method: immunoSEQ multiplex PCR. Clone size and V and J calls were adopted from that table, with D and trimming inferred from the DNA. The sample consists of about 140,000 clones, around 78% of them appearing once. Trimming shortened V by 0 bases and J by 2 bases, and 5 bases separated the two germline ends. From germline, CDR1 is SGHDT and CDR2 YYEEEE. This CDR3 region has 13 residues. Sequenced input: peripheral blood. The chain is built from TRBV5-6 and TRBJ1-1; D call uncertain. The TCR sequence derives from a woman aged 55-70 years with acute or convalescent COVID-19. The CDR3, as DNA: TGTGCCAGCAGCTTGGCAGGTAACACTGAAGCTTTCTTT. Translated: CASSLAGNTEAFF.